These 8 T cell receptor beta chains came from one sample sequenced in a study of breast tumors, draining lymph nodes, adjacent tissues. Axillary draining lymph nodes of breast cancer patients supplied the node samples. TCRdb re-derived calls from the multiplex PCR reads in MiXCR, one entry per CDR3 protein. The sample shows some 130,000 distinct CDR3 sequences, roughly 21% of them seen only once. The sample taken for sequencing was axillary lymph node tissue. The receptors were sampled from a female donor with breast cancer. Some clones in this sample may be carry-over from other donors' samples.

This clonotype was counted ten times or more. The rearrangement joins TRBV27 to TRBJ2-5, with TRBD2 matching 7 bases. Germline-derived CDR1 and CDR2 are MNHEY and SMNVEV (reference sequence). This CDR3 has 15 amino acids. Trimming cost V 2 bases and J 1 base; bases outside gene matches: 4. In DNA, the CDR3 is TGTGCCAGCAGTTTAGATCCTAGCGGCCAAGAGACCCAGTACTTC. Protein product: CASSLDPSGQETQYF.

This clonotype was observed a few times. The rearrangement links TRBV19 to TRBJ2-2, with a possible D match to TRBD2 (5 bases). Germline values: CDR1 LNHDA, CDR2 SQIVND (reference sequence). The CDR3 totals 15 residues. V lost 3 bases to trimming and J lost 2 bases, with 10 bases between them. The CDR3 nucleotides are TGTGCCAGTAGTATCGCTCGGACTAACACCGGGGAGCTGTTTTTT. Its protein is CASSIARTNTGELFF.

This clonotype appeared many times. V and J are TRBV2 and TRBJ2-1, with D maybe TRBD2 (5 bases). Trimming removed 8 bases at V and 8 bases at J, with 10 bases between. CDR1 SNHLY and CDR2 FYNNEI come from the germline V gene. The CDR3 runs 11 residues. CDR3 bases: TGTGCCAGCGCCAATAGCGATGAGCAGTTCTTC. Translated: CASANSDEQFF.

The table lists this clonotype with many counts. The V call is TRBV12-3 or TRBV12-4, the J call TRBJ1-3; a possible D gene is TRBD1 (5 bases). Trimming stripped 6 bases from V and 1 base from J, with 10 bases between. The CDR3 runs 14 residues. The CDR3 reads CASRTTASGNTIYF. CDR3 sequence (DNA): TGTGCCAGCAGAACGACAGCTTCTGGAAACACCATATATTTT.

In this sample, this clonotype turned up a few times. V is TRBV6-6 and J is TRBJ2-4, with 11 bases that match TRBD2. Germline lookup yields CDR1 MNHNY and CDR2 SVGAGI (reference sequence). The ends lost 8 bases at V and 0 bases at J; junction bases unmatched: 18. The CDR3 spans 20 residues. CDR3 sequence reads: CASSLVLAGGGTIAKNIQYF. DNA of the CDR3: TGTGCCAGCTCACTTGTGCTAGCGGGAGGCGGTACCATAGCCAAAAACATTCAGTACTTC.

A note on this clonotype: A much larger clone differs from this one at a single base, so this may be a read error. The chain joins TRBV28 to TRBJ2-7; 9 positions agree with TRBD2. Germline V gene data show CDR1 as MDHEN and CDR2 as SYDVKM. The CDR3 length is 15 residues. CDR3: CASGLLGSSGIPKYF. CDR3 nucleotide sequence: TGTGCCAGCGGTTTATTAGGGTCTAGCGGGATACCGAAGTACTTC.

Of note for this clonotype: Possible read error: a much larger clone is one base away. The chain employs TRBV19 and TRBJ1-3; the D gene is possibly TRBD1 (5 bases). Per the germline V gene, CDR1 is LNHDA and CDR2 is SQIVND (reference sequence). The CDR3 sequence is 14 residues long. The CDR3 coding sequence is TGTGCCAGTCGAAGGGACGGCTCTGGAAACGCCATATATTTT. Protein sequence: CASRRDGSGNAIYF.

This clonotype occurred many times. J is TRBJ2-3 and V is TRBV7-8, with D unclear. V dropped 0 bases and J dropped 1 base, with 11 bases sitting between them. Germline CDR1 SGHVS, CDR2 FQNEAQ. The CDR3 totals 16 residues. Here the CDR3 DNA reads TGTGCCAGCAGCTTAGCCAGAGGCGTGGGCACAGATACGCAGTATTTT. Protein product: CASSLARGVGTDTQYF.